This entry lists 28 T cell receptor beta chains sequenced from one sample in a study of early T cells in non-severe SARS-CoV-2 infection. Using its own MiXCR run on the 5' RACE reads, TCRdb lists one record per CDR3 protein. This table has approximately 29,000 distinct CDR3 sequences, around 7% appearing once. Sequenced material: whole blood. The receptors here all came from an adult who was a healthcare worker with PCR-confirmed SARS-CoV-2 infection or an uninfected control (not recorded which).

This clonotype has ten or more counts. V gene TRBV7-9 combines with J gene TRBJ2-2; 10 bases line up with TRBD2. Germline V gene lookup returns CDR1 SEHNR and CDR2 FQNEAQ (reference sequence). V lost 2 bases and J lost 5; bases outside the gene matches: 14. The CDR3 sequence is 19 residues long. CDR3 residues: CASSLRIRASGSRTGELFF. CDR3 DNA: TGTGCCAGCAGCTTAAGAATCCGGGCTAGCGGGAGTCGTACCGGGGAGCTGTTTTTT.

This clonotype occurred a few times. V usage is TRBV6-2 or TRBV6-3 and J usage is TRBJ2-1, with 8 bases that match TRBD2. Germline CDR1 MNHEY, CDR2 SVGEGT. Germline trimming cut 6 bases from V and 12 bases from J; bases unmatched to any gene: 16. The CDR3 contains 15 residues. CDR3 sequence (DNA): TGTGCCAGCAGGAGTAGCGGGGCGTCGTTTTTCGGGCAGTTCTTC. Amino acid sequence: CASRSSGASFFGQFF.

This clonotype was counted at least ten times. The chain joins TRBV29-1 to TRBJ2-3; unclear D gene. Germline CDR1 and CDR2: SQVTM and ANQGSEA. This CDR3 is built from 12 residues. V was pared by 0 bases and J by 4 bases, with 5 bases between. The CDR3 DNA reads TGCAGCGTTGAAGATCGGGCAGATACGCAGTATTTT. It translates to CSVEDRADTQYF.

The chain uses TRBV7-8 and TRBJ2-7; 9 nucleotides match TRBD2. CDR1 and CDR2 from the germline V gene are SGHVS and FQNEAQ. The CDR3 covers 17 residues. Losses at the gene ends were 3 bases for V and 1 base for J; bases not matched to a gene: 10. The CDR3 reads CASSFPRGGRGSYEQYF. CDR3 DNA sequence: TGTGCCAGCAGCTTCCCTCGGGGCGGGAGGGGGTCCTACGAGCAGTACTTC.

This clonotype was observed many times. This chain connects TRBV7-9 to TRBJ1-4; 10 bases align to TRBD1. There are 15 residues in the CDR3. Per the germline V gene, CDR1 is SEHNR and CDR2 is FQNEAQ (reference sequence). The V gene end was trimmed by 3 bases and the J gene end by 8 bases; junction bases not matched to a gene: 6. DNA of the CDR3: TGTGCCAGCAGCTTTGACAGGGGGCGAGGAGAAAAACTGTTTTTT. This translates into CASSFDRGRGEKLFF.

This clonotype was recorded at least ten times. V and J are TRBV10-3 and TRBJ1-3; D remains ambiguous. Germline V gene data show CDR1 as ENHRY and CDR2 as SYGVKD. V lost 4 bases, J lost 2 bases, and 12 bases lay in between. The CDR3 runs to 15 residues. CDR3 residues: CAISGESHPGNTIYF. Here the CDR3 DNA reads TGTGCCATCAGTGGGGAAAGCCACCCTGGAAACACCATATATTTT.

This clonotype was seen repeatedly, ten times or more. The chain is built from TRBV20-1 and TRBJ1-4; tentatively, D is TRBD1 (5 bases). Germline CDR1 reads DFQATT; CDR2 reads SNEGSKA (reference sequence). The CDR3 spans 14 residues. V lost 0 bases to trimming and J lost 3 bases, with 8 bases between them. In DNA, the CDR3 is TGCAGTGCTAGAGATGGGGGGGCTAATGAAAAACTGTTTTTT. Translation: CSARDGGANEKLFF.

The sample holds many counts of this clonotype. The V and J genes are TRBV6-2 or TRBV6-3 and TRBJ2-1; 11 nucleotides align to TRBD1. Trimming took 6 bases from V and 10 from J; bases not matched to a gene: 11. The CDR3 sequence is 15 residues long. Germline CDR1 is MNHEY and CDR2 is SVGEGT. CDR3 DNA sequence: TGTGCCAGCAGGTCGGAGGACAGGGGGCGGGAAGAGCAGTTCTTC. It encodes CASRSEDRGREEQFF.

This clonotype was counted ten times or more. The V call is TRBV12-3 or TRBV12-4, the J call TRBJ2-3; 14 nucleotides align to TRBD2. V lost 10 bases, J lost 3 bases, and 6 bases stayed unmatched. The CDR3 is 15 amino acids. CDR3 region: CATGTSGRGTDTQYF. The CDR3, as DNA: TGTGCCACTGGGACTAGCGGGAGAGGAACAGATACGCAGTATTTT.

This clonotype has ten or more counts. The chain links TRBV10-3 to TRBJ1-1; D is undetermined. This CDR3 contains 12 residues. Germline V gene sequence: CDR1 ENHRY, CDR2 SYGVKD. The V gene lost 6 bases and the J gene lost 5 bases, with 10 bases spanning the gap. This CDR3 is CAIRDLGTEAFF. CDR3 in DNA: TGTGCCATCAGGGACCTGGGGACTGAAGCTTTCTTT.

The chain joins TRBV4-3 to TRBJ2-3, with 10 positions matching TRBD2. Trimming at V came to 0 bases and at J to 4 bases, leaving 19 bases not matched to a gene. The CDR3 consists of 21 residues. Germline loops: CDR1 LGHNA, CDR2 YSLEER. The CDR3: CASSQEGFSWRAGGHADTQYF. The CDR3 DNA reads TGCGCCAGCAGCCAAGAGGGGTTTTCATGGAGAGCGGGAGGGCATGCAGATACGCAGTATTTT.

This clonotype was found many times. This chain joins TRBV20-1 and TRBJ2-7, with 8 bases that match TRBD2. The CDR3 spans 14 residues. The ends lost 2 bases at V and 4 bases at J; junction bases unmatched: 7. The germline V gene encodes CDR1 DFQATT and CDR2 SNEGSKA (reference sequence). The CDR3 DNA reads as TGCAGTGCTAGATTTGCTAGCGGGCCATACGAGCAGTACTTC. Amino acids: CSARFASGPYEQYF.

This clonotype was observed many times. The chain has TRBV3-1 and TRBJ2-7; 7 nucleotides match TRBD1. Trimming removed 2 bases from V and 3 bases from J; junction bases left unmatched: 4. This CDR3 contains 14 residues. CDR1 is LGHDT, CDR2 YNNKEL, per germline (reference sequence). In nucleotides, the CDR3 is TGTGCCAGCAGCCAAAGAGACAGGGACTACGAGCAGTACTTC. Translated: CASSQRDRDYEQYF.

The rearrangement links TRBV6-2 or TRBV6-3 to TRBJ2-1; 7 nucleotides align to TRBD2. V trimming: 11 bases; J trimming: 3 bases; junction bases outside the gene matches: 4. The CDR3 contains 12 residues. Germline CDR1 is MNHEY and CDR2 is SVGEGT. CDR3 nucleotide sequence: TGTGCCGGACGGACTAGCTACAATGAGCAGTTCTTC. Amino acids: CAGRTSYNEQFF.

This clonotype was observed at least ten times. This sequence joins TRBV28 and TRBJ2-3; D is perhaps TRBD2 (6 bases). V shed 6 bases and J shed 6 bases, with 22 bases lying between them. This CDR3 spans 16 amino acids. Per the germline V gene, CDR1 is MDHEN and CDR2 is SYDVKM. The CDR3 sequence is CASSPVKWWGLDTQYF. The CDR3 bases are TGTGCCAGCAGCCCGGTTAAGTGGTGGGGACTCGATACGCAGTATTTT.

The table lists this clonotype with many counts. The gene calls are TRBV20-1 and TRBJ2-2; TRBD2 might be the D (6 bases). V dropped 1 base and J dropped 7 bases, with 7 bases sitting between them. This CDR3 region has 12 residues. Looked up from germline, CDR1 is DFQATT and CDR2 is SNEGSKA (reference sequence). In DNA, the CDR3 is TGCAGTGCTAGAGGGGAGGTCGGGGAGCTGTTTTTT. It encodes CSARGEVGELFF.

This clonotype has only a few counts. The chain has TRBV7-2 and TRBJ2-1, with D possibly TRBD2 on 5 matching bases. Between the trimmed V and J ends, which lost 10 bases and 0 bases, there was a span of 10 bases. Germline V lookup: CDR1 SGHTA, CDR2 FQGNSA. The length of the CDR3 is 13 residues. The CDR3, as DNA: TGTGCCAACACTAGAGGCTCCTACAATGAGCAGTTCTTC. Translation gives CANTRGSYNEQFF.

Ten or more counts support this clonotype. This chain connects TRBV11-3 to TRBJ2-7; TRBD2 aligns across 7 bases. This CDR3 is built from 15 residues. V trimming: 5 bases; J trimming: 3 bases; junction bases outside the gene matches: 10. The germline gives CDR1 SGHNT, CDR2 YENEEA. The CDR3 sequence is CASSPNSGLNYEQYF. In DNA form, the CDR3 reads TGTGCCAGCAGCCCGAATAGCGGGCTAAACTACGAGCAGTACTTC.

This clonotype was detected ten times or more. The chain combines TRBV20-1 with TRBJ2-3; D might be TRBD1 (6 bases). CDR1 is DFQATT, CDR2 SNEGSKA, per germline (reference sequence). The CDR3 has 16 amino acids. V lost 1 base, J lost 2 bases, and 16 bases lay in between. The DNA of the CDR3 is TGCAGTGCTAGAGCCCCAGGCAGGGGTTACACAGATACGCAGTATTTT. Its translation is CSARAPGRGYTDTQYF.

This clonotype was found a few times. The DNA of the CDR3 is TGTGCCTGGAACCCGGTCACCAGCTCCTACAATGAGCAGTTCTTC. Its translation: CAWNPVTSSYNEQFF. The chain combines TRBV30 with TRBJ2-1, with D unresolved. The germline CDR1 and CDR2 sequences are GTSNPN and SVGIG (reference sequence). The CDR3 extends over 15 amino acids. Deletions cut 4 bases from V and 0 bases from J, with 13 bases between. Together with reference TRBV30 and TRBJ2-1, the CDR3 gives the full variable domain: SQTIHQWPATLVQPVGSPLSLECTVEGTSNPNLYWYRQAAGRGLQLLFYSVGIGQISSEVPQNLSASRPQDRQFILSSKKLLLSDSGFYLCAWNPVTSSYNEQFFGPGTRLTVL.

This clonotype was recorded at least ten times. The chain combines TRBV19 with TRBJ1-4; 8 bases are shared with TRBD1. This CDR3 has 13 amino acids. Unmatched junction bases numbered 8, after V lost 10 bases and J lost 7 bases. Looked up from germline, CDR1 is LNHDA and CDR2 is SQIVND (reference sequence). CDR3 in DNA: TGTGCCACAGGGACAGGCGTACGTGAAAAACTGTTTTTT. It codes for CATGTGVREKLFF.

This clonotype was seen at least ten times. The chain has TRBV5-6 and TRBJ2-1; the D gene is possibly TRBD2 (5 bases). The V and J ends lost 3 bases and 0 bases respectively, with 10 bases between them. CDR3 size: 15 residues. Germline V gene data show CDR1 as SGHDT and CDR2 as YYEEEE. The CDR3 nucleotides are TGTGCCAGCAGCTACGGGAAATTCTCCTACAATGAGCAGTTCTTC. Protein: CASSYGKFSYNEQFF. The full variable domain, with the rest looked up from reference TRBV5-6 and TRBJ2-1, is DAGVTQSPTHLIKTRGQQVTLRCSPKSGHDTVSWYQQALGQGPQFIFQYYEEEERQRGNFPDRFSGHQFPNYSSELNVNALLLGDSALYLCASSYGKFSYNEQFFGPGTRLTVL.

This clonotype has a count of ten or more. The chain joins TRBV6-2 or TRBV6-3 to TRBJ1-6, with D uncertain. The germline V and J ends were trimmed by 5 bases and 12 bases, with 11 bases remaining between them. CDR3 length equals 12 residues. Germline V gives CDR1 MNHEY, CDR2 SVGEGT. CDR3 in DNA: TGTGCCAGCAGTCCGGCGATCGAACCCCTCCACTTT. It translates to CASSPAIEPLHF.

The chain is built from TRBV7-2 and TRBJ1-1; D gene ambiguous. Germline loops: CDR1 SGHTA, CDR2 FQGNSA. Trimming left V 0 bases short and J 1 base short, with 12 bases between. CDR3 length: 16 residues. The CDR3 protein is CASSLAPGIGNTEAFF. The CDR3 bases are TGTGCCAGCAGCTTAGCGCCCGGGATAGGGAACACTGAAGCTTTCTTT.

In its sample, this clonotype was seen once. The V call is TRBV5-1, the J call TRBJ2-1; D unresolved. The germline gives CDR1 SGHRS, CDR2 YFSETQ. The CDR3 has 11 amino acids. Trimming pared 6 bases from V and 5 bases from J, leaving 6 bases between. The chain's CDR3 is CASIVHNEQFF. The DNA of the CDR3 is TGCGCCAGCATCGTCCACAATGAGCAGTTCTTC.

The table lists this clonotype with many counts. This chain links TRBV11-2 with TRBJ1-1, with 10 bases identical to TRBD1. The CDR3 has 16 amino acids. Trimming removed 4 bases from V and 3 bases from J; junction bases left unmatched: 8. Germline assignment: CDR1 SGHAT and CDR2 FQNNGV. Here the CDR3 reads CASSYVPGQGYTEAFF. The CDR3, as DNA: TGTGCCAGCAGCTACGTTCCGGGACAGGGGTACACTGAAGCTTTCTTT.

This clonotype appeared a few times. V is TRBV21-1 and J is TRBJ1-1; TRBD1 is the table's D call and was not checked against the DNA. TRBV21-1 represents a pseudogene. The CDR3 sequence is 16 residues long. The CDR3 region is CASTMNSRGWATEAFF. The CDR3 DNA is TGTGCCAGCACCATGAATTCGCGGGGGTGGGCCACTGAAGCTTTCTTT.

This clonotype was picked up many times. J is TRBJ1-6 and V is TRBV20-1; the D is unclear. CDR1 is DFQATT and CDR2 is SNEGSKA in the germline V gene (reference sequence). V lost 1 base to trimming and J lost 10 bases, with 14 bases between them. The CDR3 has 14 residues. The CDR3 loop reads CSARGSGGGSPLHF. The CDR3 DNA reads as TGCAGTGCTAGAGGCTCCGGAGGCGGGTCACCCCTCCACTTT.